A single sample is the source of the 30 T cell receptor beta chains below, sequenced in a study of control samples from healthy donors and cancer patients. This table comes from immunoSEQ multiplex PCR, and its TCRdb copy is limited to in-frame clones, with some not included. The sample holds some 120,000 clones; about 94% are singletons and the top ten take 3.6%. The sequencing input was blood. These receptor sequences come from a man aged 30 to 45 in good health.

This chain connects TRBV5-1 to TRBJ1-3; 7 nucleotides agree with TRBD1. The CDR3 extends over 15 amino acids. With V trimmed by 1 base and J by 4 bases, 5 bases remained unmatched. Germline CDR1 SGHRS, CDR2 YFSETQ. CDR3 in amino acids: CASSLQQGIGNTIYF. The CDR3 DNA reads TGCGCCAGCAGCTTGCAACAGGGGATAGGAAACACCATATATTTT.

V and J are TRBV28 and TRBJ1-2; 7 bases align to TRBD1. There are 12 residues in the CDR3. J was trimmed by 7 bases and V by 6 bases; bases with no gene match: 5. Germline-derived CDR1 and CDR2 are MDHEN and SYDVKM. CDR3 in amino acids: CASRDRTFGYTF. CDR3 nucleotides: TGTGCCAGCAGGGACAGGACTTTTGGCTACACCTTC.

V and J are TRBV4-3 and TRBJ1-2; D unresolved. The CDR3 runs to 14 residues. Germline CDR1 and CDR2: LGHNA and YSLEER. Trimming stripped 0 bases from V and 5 bases from J, with 10 bases between. The CDR3 bases are TGCGCCAGCAGCCAAGAGGGAGGTTTTTATGGCTACACCTTC. Its translation is CASSQEGGFYGYTF.

V and J are TRBV30 and TRBJ2-6, with TRBD1 as a possible D gene (6 bases). V lost 2 bases and J 0 bases, leaving 8 bases between the germline ends. Germline assignment: CDR1 GTSNPN and CDR2 SVGIG (reference sequence). CDR3 length: 15 residues. This CDR3 is CAWSNRVSGANVLTF. The CDR3 DNA sequence: TGTGCCTGGAGTAACAGGGTCTCTGGGGCCAACGTCCTGACTTTC. The full variable domain, in which reference TRBV30 and TRBJ2-6 provide the parts outside the CDR3, is SQTIHQWPATLVQPVGSPLSLECTVEGTSNPNLYWYRQAAGRGLQLLFYSVGIGQISSEVPQNLSASRPQDRQFILSSKKLLLSDSGFYLCAWSNRVSGANVLTFGAGSRLTVL.

V and J are TRBV4-1 and TRBJ1-6; no clear D gene. V shed 0 bases and J shed 7 bases, with 10 bases lying between them. CDR3 length: 15 amino acids. The germline gives CDR1 MGHRA, CDR2 YSYEKL. CDR3 bases: TGCGCCAGCAGCCAAGATATCCTAGGGAATTCACCCCTCCACTTT. This translates into CASSQDILGNSPLHF.

J is TRBJ1-5 and V is TRBV4-1; 7 bases match TRBD1. Germline CDR1 is MGHRA and CDR2 is YSYEKL. There are 14 residues in the CDR3. V gave up 4 bases and J gave up 5 bases; unmatched junction bases: 5. CDR3 DNA: TGCGCCAGCAGCCGAGACAGGGCTTATCAGCCCCAGCATTTT. Protein: CASSRDRAYQPQHF.

CDR3 in amino acids: CASSSSSGNTIYF. The CDR3 bases are TGTGCCAGCAGTAGCAGCTCTGGAAACACCATATATTTT. The chain combines TRBV6-6 with TRBJ1-3; no firm D call. Looked up from germline, CDR1 is MNHNY and CDR2 is SVGAGI (reference sequence). Trimming took 5 bases from V and 0 from J, leaving 5 bases between them. The CDR3 loop spans 13 amino acids.

The rearrangement joins TRBV5-1 to TRBJ1-1, with 8 bases identical to TRBD1. The V segment lost 4 bases and the J segment 1 base; nucleotides outside the gene matches: 3. Germline values: CDR1 SGHRS, CDR2 YFSETQ. CDR3 length equals 14 residues. The CDR3 reads CASSGGTGNTEAFF. CDR3 DNA: TGCGCCAGCAGCGGTGGGACAGGGAACACTGAAGCTTTCTTT.

The CDR3 sequence: CASSQGSDTQYF. Written as DNA, the CDR3 is TGTGCCAGCAGCCAAGGATCAGATACGCAGTATTTT. V is TRBV14 and J is TRBJ2-3; D gene unclear. This CDR3 comprises 12 residues. V was pared by 1 base and J by 4 bases, with 3 bases between. Germline V gene data show CDR1 as SGHDN and CDR2 as FVKESK.

In this sample, this clone turned up once. The chain combines TRBV7-9 with TRBJ2-4; 8 bases agree with TRBD1. This CDR3 is 15 amino acids long. V dropped 5 bases and J dropped 6; count of bases not matched to a gene: 9. In germline, CDR1 is SEHNR, CDR2 FQNEAQ (reference sequence). The CDR3 reads CASSNRTGTINIQYF. The CDR3 DNA is TGTGCCAGCAGCAACCGGACAGGGACGATAAACATTCAGTACTTC.

The chain couples TRBV7-2 to TRBJ2-1; either TRBD1 or TRBD2 may fit D (6 bases each). This CDR3 comprises 13 residues. Germline CDR1 SGHTA, CDR2 FQGNSA. The V and J ends lost 5 bases and 10 bases respectively, with 15 bases between them. CDR3 residues: CASSPRRGAEQFF. In DNA, the CDR3 is TGTGCCAGCAGCCCACGGAGGGGGGCCGAGCAGTTCTTC.

The gene calls are TRBV2 and TRBJ2-7; tentative D call: TRBD2 (6 bases). Germline values: CDR1 SNHLY, CDR2 FYNNEI. Trimming took off 3 bases at V and 0 bases at J, with 15 bases between the two ends. The CDR3 loop spans 16 amino acids. The CDR3 here is CASSDLRGLSSYEQYF. The CDR3 nucleotides are TGTGCCAGCAGTGATTTGCGGGGCCTCAGCTCCTACGAGCAGTACTTC.

The chain couples TRBV7-9 to TRBJ1-4; tentative D call: TRBD1 (6 bases). The CDR3 is 15 residues long. The V gene's germline CDR1 is SEHNR and CDR2 FQNEAQ (reference sequence). The ends were cut back, 5 bases at V and 5 bases at J, with 15 bases in the middle. In nucleotides, the CDR3 is TGTGCCAGCAGCCCGACAGGAAAGGTCAATGAAAAACTGTTTTTT. It specifies CASSPTGKVNEKLFF.

The chain carries TRBV7-2 and TRBJ2-1; tentatively, D is TRBD2 (6 bases). Trimming took off 5 bases at V and 1 base at J, with 12 bases between the two ends. The length of the CDR3 is 15 residues. Germline V gene data show CDR1 as SGHTA and CDR2 as FQGNSA. CDR3: CASSDSGVSYNEQFF. As DNA, the CDR3 is TGTGCCAGCAGCGACTCGGGGGTTTCCTACAATGAGCAGTTCTTC.

The CDR3 sequence: CASSQVNENTGELFF. CDR3 DNA sequence: TGCGCCAGCAGCCAAGTTAACGAAAACACCGGGGAGCTGTTTTTT. The chain combines TRBV4-1 with TRBJ2-2; D is unclear. Trimming cost V 1 base and J 2 bases, with 8 bases left between them. The CDR3 extends over 15 amino acids. Germline V CDR1 and CDR2: MGHRA, YSYEKL.

The V call is TRBV7-2, the J call TRBJ2-3; 11 positions match TRBD2. Germline V gene sequence: CDR1 SGHTA, CDR2 FQGNSA. The length of the CDR3 is 16 residues. The J segment lost 5 bases and the V segment lost 1 base, leaving 5 bases of the junction unmatched. The CDR3 coding sequence is TGTGCCAGCAGCTTAGATGTTAGCGGGGGGGTAGATACGCAGTATTTT. It codes for CASSLDVSGGVDTQYF.

V usage is TRBV7-2 and J usage is TRBJ1-2; D is unclear. Trimming stripped 1 base from V and 6 bases from J, with 9 bases between. CDR1 is SGHTA, CDR2 FQGNSA, per germline. CDR3 length: 13 residues. The CDR3 loop reads CASSLELRDGYTF. The CDR3 coding sequence is TGTGCCAGCAGCTTAGAACTACGGGATGGCTACACCTTC.

The genes are TRBV18 and TRBJ2-1; TRBD1 aligns across 11 bases. The V segment lost 6 bases and the J segment 5 bases; nucleotides outside the gene matches: 6. The CDR3 consists of 15 residues. CDR1 is KGHSH, CDR2 LQKENI, per germline. The CDR3 is CASSLGQGANNEQFF. In DNA, the CDR3 is TGTGCCAGCTCCCTTGGACAGGGGGCGAACAATGAGCAGTTCTTC.

This sequence joins TRBV27 and TRBJ2-1; 10 bases map to TRBD2. Germline V lookup: CDR1 MNHEY, CDR2 SMNVEV (reference sequence). V gave up 1 base and J gave up 4 bases; unmatched junction bases: 7. There are 17 residues in the CDR3. CDR3 bases: TGTGCCAGCAGTTTATACCCAGCGGGGGGGGTATACAATGAGCAGTTCTTC. It translates to CASSLYPAGGVYNEQFF.

The chain has TRBV6-7 and TRBJ1-3, with unresolved D. TRBV6-7 is noted as an ORF with a role that remains uncertain. V lost 4 bases and J 2 bases, leaving 15 bases between the germline ends. This CDR3 comprises 16 residues. The CDR3 DNA reads as TGTGCCAGCAGTTCTCCATTAACCCGACCTGGAAACACCATATATTTT. The encoded protein is CASSSPLTRPGNTIYF.

J is TRBJ1-5 and V is TRBV29-1; TRBD1 matches at 7 bases. The trim removed 7 bases at V and 5 bases at J, leaving 11 bases unmatched. The CDR3 sequence is 14 residues long. Looked up from germline, CDR1 is SQVTM and CDR2 is ANQGSEA. This chain's CDR3 is CSASTGKIDQPQHF. DNA of the CDR3: TGCAGCGCCTCGACAGGGAAGATTGATCAGCCCCAGCATTTT.

The V gene is TRBV29-1, the J gene TRBJ1-2, with TRBD1 as a possible D gene (5 bases). This CDR3 comprises 12 residues. V lost 7 bases to trimming and J lost 2 bases, with 11 bases between them. CDR1 and CDR2 (germline): SQVTM, ANQGSEA. CDR3 protein: CSGLTENYGYTF. CDR3 bases: TGCAGCGGATTGACAGAGAACTATGGCTACACCTTC.

The rearrangement uses TRBV19 and TRBJ1-2, with 7 bases that match TRBD1. Germline loops: CDR1 LNHDA, CDR2 SQIVND (reference sequence). This CDR3 spans 14 amino acids. V was clipped by 2 bases and J by 2 bases; unmatched bases: 2. CDR3 DNA sequence: TGTGCCAGTAGTATAAGGGGGCAGAACTATGGCTACACCTTC. It is translated as CASSIRGQNYGYTF.

The rearrangement links TRBV5-5 to TRBJ2-7, with 8 bases lining up with TRBD1. The CDR3 sequence is 14 residues long. CDR1 and CDR2 (germline): SGHKS, YYEKEE (reference sequence). With 4 bases clipped from V and 4 bases from J, the junction kept 7 bases outside the gene matches. The CDR3 spells CASSGGQGAYEQYF. The CDR3 region has the DNA TGTGCCAGCAGCGGCGGGCAGGGGGCTTACGAGCAGTACTTC.

The V and J genes are TRBV6-5 and TRBJ2-5, with a possible D match to TRBD2 (6 bases). With 6 bases removed from V and 5 bases from J, the gap between germline ends came to 16 bases. In germline, CDR1 is MNHEY, CDR2 SVGAGI. The length of the CDR3 is 14 residues. CDR3 DNA: TGTGCCAGCAGGATCTCGGGGGTAGGGGAGACCCAGTACTTC. Translation: CASRISGVGETQYF.

V gene TRBV28 combines with J gene TRBJ2-7; D possibly matches TRBD1 or TRBD2 (5 bases each). Germline V lookup: CDR1 MDHEN, CDR2 SYDVKM. The CDR3 runs to 12 residues. V was shortened by 6 bases and J by 6 bases, with 12 bases between the two germline ends. The CDR3 protein is CASSAGTPEQYF. CDR3 nucleotide sequence: TGTGCCAGCAGCGCCGGGACCCCCGAGCAGTACTTC.

This clone was counted once. The chain recombines TRBV5-6 with TRBJ1-5; 8 nucleotides agree with TRBD1. Germline V gene lookup returns CDR1 SGHDT and CDR2 YYEEEE. J was trimmed by 1 base and V by 6 bases; bases with no gene match: 9. CDR3 length equals 16 residues. The CDR3 here is CASTLGQGTSNQPQHF. The CDR3, as DNA: TGTGCCAGCACCCTAGGACAGGGTACAAGCAATCAGCCCCAGCATTTT.

This chain uses TRBV27 with TRBJ2-7, with 9 bases matching TRBD1. CDR3 length: 17 amino acids. CDR1 and CDR2 (germline): MNHEY, SMNVEV (reference sequence). V gave up 5 bases and J gave up 3 bases; unmatched junction bases: 14. The CDR3 DNA sequence: TGTGCCAGCAGTCCGGGACAGGGAGTCTCAGGAGACTACGAGCAGTACTTC. This gives the protein CASSPGQGVSGDYEQYF.

The chain has TRBV6-2 or TRBV6-3 and TRBJ1-5; no clear D. The CDR3 extends over 13 amino acids. V gave up 0 bases and J gave up 4 bases, with 4 bases separating them. The germline V gene encodes CDR1 MNHEY and CDR2 SVGEGT. The CDR3 DNA sequence: TGTGCCAGCAGTTACTCCTCGAATCAGCCCCAGCATTTT. This translates into CASSYSSNQPQHF.

The J gene is TRBJ1-3, the V gene TRBV28, with D perhaps matching TRBD1 (6 bases). The ends were cut back, 5 bases at V and 4 bases at J, with 15 bases in the middle. This CDR3 has 15 residues. Germline values: CDR1 MDHEN, CDR2 SYDVKM. DNA for the CDR3: TGTGCCAGCAGTCGGGACAACGGAGCCGGAAACACCATATATTTT. Translation: CASSRDNGAGNTIYF.